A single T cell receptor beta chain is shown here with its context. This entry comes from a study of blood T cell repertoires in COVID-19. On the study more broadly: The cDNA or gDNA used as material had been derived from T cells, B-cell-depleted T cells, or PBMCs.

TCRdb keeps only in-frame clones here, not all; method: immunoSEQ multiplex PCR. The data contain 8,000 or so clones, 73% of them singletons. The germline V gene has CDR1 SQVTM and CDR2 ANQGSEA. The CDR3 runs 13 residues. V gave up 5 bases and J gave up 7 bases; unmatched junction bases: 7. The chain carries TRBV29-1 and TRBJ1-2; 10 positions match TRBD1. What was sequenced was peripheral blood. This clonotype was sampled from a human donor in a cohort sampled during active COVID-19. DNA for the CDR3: TGCAGCGTTCCCTGGGACAGGGGAGGTGGCTACACCTTC. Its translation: CSVPWDRGGGYTF.